The clone carrying this TCR beta chain was seen a handful of times. Antigen specificity is unknown. Purity above 95% was achieved in all sorted populations. Germline CDR1 reads MNHNS; CDR2 reads SASEGT. The CDR3 length is 15 residues. The ends lost 2 bases at V and 3 bases at J; junction bases unmatched: 6. These data belong to a study of beta chain features in type 1 diabetes. Overall study results and limits: When VDJ junctions were examined, type 1 diabetes patients showed fewer insertions and more deletions. Moderate yet significant TCRB CDR3 shortening was seen in Type 1 diabetes patients in all four CD4+ subsets.

Of the isolated RNA, all was reverse transcribed, and so the sequenced material was expressed TCRB transcripts. About 3.57 million reads per sample were averaged for naive, central memory and regulatory samples. Repertoires were generated with immunoSEQ multiplex PCR, while TCRdb's copy carries only in-frame clones and drops some. This table holds 200,000 to 300,000 clones, approximately 14% found once. The chain joins TRBV6-1 to TRBJ1-1, with 7 positions matching TRBD1. This sequence was found in a man aged 25-45 years with type 1 diabetes. Sequenced input: naive CD4+ T cells from blood. CDR3 loop: CASSENRGVDTEAFF. The CDR3 coding sequence is TGTGCCAGCAGTGAAAACAGGGGAGTGGACACTGAAGCTTTCTTT.